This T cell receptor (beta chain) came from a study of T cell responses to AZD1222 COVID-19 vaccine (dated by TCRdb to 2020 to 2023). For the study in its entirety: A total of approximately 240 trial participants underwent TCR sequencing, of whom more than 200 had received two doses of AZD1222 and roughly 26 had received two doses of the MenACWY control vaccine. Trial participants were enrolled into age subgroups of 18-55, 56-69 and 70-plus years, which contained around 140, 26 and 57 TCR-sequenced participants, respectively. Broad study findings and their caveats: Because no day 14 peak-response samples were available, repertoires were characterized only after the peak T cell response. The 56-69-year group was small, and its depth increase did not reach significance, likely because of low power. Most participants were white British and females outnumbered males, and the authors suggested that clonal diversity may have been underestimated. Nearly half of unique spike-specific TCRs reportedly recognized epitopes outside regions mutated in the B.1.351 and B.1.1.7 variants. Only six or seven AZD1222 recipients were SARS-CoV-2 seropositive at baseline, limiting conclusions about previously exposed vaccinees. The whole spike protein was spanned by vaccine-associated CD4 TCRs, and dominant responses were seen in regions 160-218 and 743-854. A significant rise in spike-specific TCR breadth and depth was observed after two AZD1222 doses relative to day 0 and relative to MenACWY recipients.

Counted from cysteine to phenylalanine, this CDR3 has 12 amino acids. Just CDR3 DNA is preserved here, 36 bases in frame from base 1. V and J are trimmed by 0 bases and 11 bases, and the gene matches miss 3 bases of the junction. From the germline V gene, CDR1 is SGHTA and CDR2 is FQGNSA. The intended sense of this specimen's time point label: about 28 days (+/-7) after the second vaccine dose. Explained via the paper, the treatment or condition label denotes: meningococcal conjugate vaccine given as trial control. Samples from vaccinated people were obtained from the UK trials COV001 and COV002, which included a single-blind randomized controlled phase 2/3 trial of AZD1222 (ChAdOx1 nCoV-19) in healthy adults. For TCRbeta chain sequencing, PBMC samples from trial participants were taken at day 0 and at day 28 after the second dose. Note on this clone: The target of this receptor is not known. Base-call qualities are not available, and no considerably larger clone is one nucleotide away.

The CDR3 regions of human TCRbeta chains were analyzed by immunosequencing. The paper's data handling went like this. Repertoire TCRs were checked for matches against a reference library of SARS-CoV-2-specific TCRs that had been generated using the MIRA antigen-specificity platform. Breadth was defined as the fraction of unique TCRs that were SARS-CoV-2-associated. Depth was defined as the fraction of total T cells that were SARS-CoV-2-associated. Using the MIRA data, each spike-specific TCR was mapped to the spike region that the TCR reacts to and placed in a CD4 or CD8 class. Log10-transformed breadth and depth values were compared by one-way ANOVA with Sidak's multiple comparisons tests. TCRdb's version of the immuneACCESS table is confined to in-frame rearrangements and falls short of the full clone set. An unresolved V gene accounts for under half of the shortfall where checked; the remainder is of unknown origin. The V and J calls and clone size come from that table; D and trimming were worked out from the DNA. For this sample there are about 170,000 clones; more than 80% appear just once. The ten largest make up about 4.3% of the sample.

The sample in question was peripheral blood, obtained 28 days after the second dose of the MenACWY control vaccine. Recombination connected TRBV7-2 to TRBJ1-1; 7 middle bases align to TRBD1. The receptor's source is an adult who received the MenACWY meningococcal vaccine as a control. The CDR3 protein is CASSLAGQTAFF. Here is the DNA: TGTGCCAGCAGCTTAGCGGGACAGACCGCTTTCTTT.